The clone carrying this T cell receptor (beta chain) was counted only a few times. What it binds is not known. Trimming removed 2 bases at V and 4 bases at J, with 10 bases between. Germline V lookup: CDR1 SGDLS, CDR2 YYNGEE. The CDR3 consists of 14 residues. The draw of peripheral blood yielded roughly 9.4 milliliters from each donor. A minimum of 7 million PBMCs was isolated per sample. This sample is drawn from a study of blood T cells in healthy people across ages. Findings and caveats of the study: The recorded TCR beta diversity per million T cells decreased in a roughly linear manner with age. The long-lived group displayed more naive CD4+ cells, plus higher diversity, than the aged donors did.

Combining a sample-barcoded 5' primer with a J-beta primer mix, a second PCR ran for 7 to 11 cycles. TCRdb analysed the 5' RACE reads with MiXCR anew, one entry per CDR3 protein. This table holds approximately 800,000 distinct CDR3 sequences, less than 70% found once. Sequencing used blood. The clonotype was recovered from an elderly man in good health. The gene calls are TRBV9 and TRBJ1-3; D not certain. CDR3 sequence reads: CASSVAAGGNTIYF. CDR3 bases: TGTGCCAGCAGCGTCGCAGCGGGAGGAAACACCATATATTTT.